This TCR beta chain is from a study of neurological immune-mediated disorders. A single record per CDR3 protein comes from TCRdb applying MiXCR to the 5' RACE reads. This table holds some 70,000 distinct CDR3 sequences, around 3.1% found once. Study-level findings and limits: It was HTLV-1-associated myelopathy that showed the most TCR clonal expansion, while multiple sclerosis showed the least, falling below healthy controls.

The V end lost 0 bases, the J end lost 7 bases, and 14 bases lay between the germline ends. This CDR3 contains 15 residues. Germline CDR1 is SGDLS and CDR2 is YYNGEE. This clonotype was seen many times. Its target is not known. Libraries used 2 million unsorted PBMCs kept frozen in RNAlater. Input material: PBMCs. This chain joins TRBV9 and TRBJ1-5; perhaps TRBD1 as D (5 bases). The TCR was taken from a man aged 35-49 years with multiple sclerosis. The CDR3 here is CASSVGSGGGQPQHF. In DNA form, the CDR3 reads TGTGCCAGCAGCGTAGGGTCGGGGGGAGGGCAGCCCCAGCATTTT.